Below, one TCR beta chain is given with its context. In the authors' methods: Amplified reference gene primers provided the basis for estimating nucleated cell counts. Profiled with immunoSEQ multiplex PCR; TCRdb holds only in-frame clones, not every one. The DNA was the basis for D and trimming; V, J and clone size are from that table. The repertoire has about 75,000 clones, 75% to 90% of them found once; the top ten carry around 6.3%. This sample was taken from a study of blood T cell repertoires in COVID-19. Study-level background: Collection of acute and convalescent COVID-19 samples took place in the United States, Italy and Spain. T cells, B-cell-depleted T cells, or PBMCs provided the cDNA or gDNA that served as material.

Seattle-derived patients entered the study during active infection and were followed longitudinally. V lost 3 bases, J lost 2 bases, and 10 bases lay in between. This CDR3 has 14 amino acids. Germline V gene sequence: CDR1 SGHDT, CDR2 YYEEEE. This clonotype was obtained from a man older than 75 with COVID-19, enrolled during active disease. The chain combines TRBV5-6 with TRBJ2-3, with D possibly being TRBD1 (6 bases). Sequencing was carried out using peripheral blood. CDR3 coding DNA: TGTGCCAGCAGCTGGACAGACTACACAGATACGCAGTATTTT. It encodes CASSWTDYTDTQYF.